This is a list of T cell receptor beta chains from one sample in a study of cytomegalovirus exposure and HLA in healthy donors. Profiled with immunoSEQ multiplex PCR; TCRdb holds only in-frame clones, not every one. The ten top clones account for 3.6%, within a sample of approximately 58,000 clones. Sequenced sample: PBMCs. The receptors derive from a woman between 18 and 30 years old in good health and CMV-seronegative. Both conserved end residues are part of each CDR3. Fields, in order: J gene, D gene, V gene, CDR3 protein, CDR3 DNA. The D gene is left open where the match is weak.

TRBJ1-2 | TRBD1 | TRBV19 | CASAGTVLHGYTF | TGTGCCAGTGCCGGGACAGTGCTACATGGCTACACCTTC
TRBJ2-2 | . | TRBV7-6 | CASSSEAATGELFF | TGTGCCAGCAGCTCAGAGGCCGCTACCGGGGAGCTGTTTTTT
TRBJ1-1 | TRBD1 | TRBV28 | CASRLTGGLAFF | TGTGCCAGCAGACTCACAGGGGGCCTGGCTTTCTTT
TRBJ2-7 | TRBD2 | TRBV27 | CASSLFLGREAYEQYF | TGTGCCAGCAGTTTATTTCTGGGGCGGGAGGCCTACGAGCAGTACTTC
TRBJ1-1 | TRBD1 | TRBV29-1 | CSVLLGTGKTEAFF | TGCAGCGTCCTGTTGGGGACAGGGAAGACTGAAGCTTTCTTT
TRBJ1-5 | . | TRBV6-4 | CASAENGGSNQPQHF | TGTGCCAGCGCTGAAAATGGGGGCAGCAATCAGCCCCAGCATTTT
TRBJ1-4 | . | TRBV6-9 | CASGIRDNTTEKLFF | TGTGCCAGCGGTATACGGGACAACACGACTGAAAAACTGTTTTTT
TRBJ1-1 | . | TRBV19 | CASTEYLNTEAFF | TGTGCCAGTACCGAATACCTAAACACTGAAGCTTTCTTT
TRBJ1-2 | TRBD1 | TRBV29-1 | CSAGTGVGYGYTF | TGCAGCGCCGGGACAGGGGTAGGCTATGGCTACACCTTC
TRBJ2-7 | TRBD2 | TRBV28 | CASSSASGRRDEQYF | TGTGCCAGCAGTTCCGCTAGCGGGAGGAGGGACGAGCAGTACTTC
TRBJ1-6 | . | TRBV19 | CASRTAYNSPLHF | TGTGCCAGTAGAACAGCCTATAATTCACCCCTCCACTTT
TRBJ1-4 | TRBD1 | TRBV18 | CASSPSGGVDEKLFF | TGTGCCAGCTCACCTTCAGGGGGCGTCGATGAAAAACTGTTTTTT
TRBJ1-1 | TRBD1 | TRBV2 | CASTVTGGLTEAFF | TGTGCCAGCACCGTCACAGGGGGGTTGACCGAAGCTTTCTTT
TRBJ2-3 | TRBD1 | TRBV6-5 | CASSYGQGSSGTQYF | TGTGCCAGCAGTTACGGACAGGGTTCGTCCGGTACGCAGTATTTT
TRBJ1-2 | . | TRBV5-4 | CASSPGLHGYTF | TGTGCCAGCAGCCCGGGACTCCATGGCTACACCTTC
TRBJ2-1 | TRBD2 | TRBV4-1 | CASSDRLAGPNEQFF | TGCGCCAGCAGCGATCGACTAGCGGGGCCCAATGAGCAGTTCTTC
TRBJ2-3 | . | TRBV6-1 | CASSEDEVRNTQYF | TGTGCCAGCAGTGAAGACGAGGTCAGAAATACGCAGTATTTT
TRBJ1-6 | TRBD1 | TRBV9 | CASSVGQVNSPLHF | TGTGCCAGCAGCGTCGGACAGGTCAATTCACCCCTCCACTTT
TRBJ2-5 | TRBD2 | TRBV7-2 | CASSYRASGGVENQYF | TGTGCCAGCAGCTACCGGGCTAGCGGGGGGGTGGAGAACCAGTACTTC
TRBJ2-3 | . | TRBV5-1 | CASSPGQGKQYF | TGCGCCAGCAGTCCGGGCCAGGGTAAGCAGTATTTT
TRBJ1-6 | TRBD1 | TRBV16 | CASSPDRTGGVPLHF | TGTGCCAGCAGCCCGGATAGGACAGGGGGGGTCCCCCTCCACTTT
TRBJ1-1 | TRBD1 | TRBV25-1 | CASSVGGGTGKAFF | TGTGCCAGCAGTGTAGGGGGGGGGACAGGAAAAGCTTTCTTT
TRBJ1-1 | . | TRBV7-9 | CASSLALTLNTEAFF | TGTGCCAGCAGCTTAGCGTTAACACTGAACACTGAAGCTTTCTTT
TRBJ1-1 | . | TRBV6-5 | CASSYISRGNTEAFF | TGTGCCAGCAGTTACATTAGTCGGGGGAACACTGAAGCTTTCTTT
TRBJ2-1 | TRBD1 | TRBV28 | CASSLPRGPYNEQFF | TGTGCCAGCAGCCTGCCCAGGGGGCCCTACAATGAGCAGTTCTTC
TRBJ1-5 | . | TRBV5-6 | CASSAYRVSVPQHF | TGTGCCAGCAGCGCGTACAGGGTAAGCGTGCCCCAGCATTTT
TRBJ2-7 | . | TRBV7-8 | CASSFAHRQGHEQYF | TGTGCCAGCAGCTTTGCCCACAGGCAGGGCCACGAGCAGTACTTC
TRBJ2-4 | . | TRBV20-1 | CSAIPDSVVF | TGCAGTGCTATTCCCGACTCCGTCGTGTTC
TRBJ2-1 | . | TRBV5-1 | CASSPTPYNEQFF | TGCGCCAGCAGCCCTACCCCCTACAATGAGCAGTTCTTC
TRBJ1-1 | . | TRBV28 | CASLKSAGLGAFF | TGTGCCAGCCTAAAGTCCGCGGGACTGGGAGCTTTCTTT
TRBJ2-5 | TRBD2 | TRBV2 | CASSFGTSGASQETQYF | TGTGCCAGCAGTTTTGGGACTAGCGGGGCATCCCAAGAGACCCAGTACTTC
TRBJ1-2 | TRBD1 | TRBV9 | CASSVAPGGVDGYTF | TGTGCCAGCAGCGTAGCTCCAGGGGGCGTAGACGGCTACACCTTC
TRBJ1-4 | . | TRBV9 | CASTPGGPYEKLFF | TGTGCCAGCACACCCGGGGGGCCCTACGAAAAACTGTTTTTT